This TCR beta chain was captured by sequencing in a study of T cells expressing NK-cell markers. TCRdb reprocessed the 5' RACE reads and reports one entry per CDR3 protein, with no DNA. This sample's table has approximately 170,000 distinct CDR3 sequences. There are 15 residues in the CDR3. CDR1 is PRHDT, CDR2 FYEKMQ, per germline (reference sequence). This chain uses TRBV13 with TRBJ1-2; TCRdb's D call, TRBD1, is unchecked because there is no DNA. The receptor was derived from a man aged 18 to 69 in good health. The sample taken for sequencing was blood T cells: a sorted CD56 or NKG2C T cell subset, CD4+ or CD8+ T cells, or bulk PBMC T cells (not recorded which). Here the CDR3 reads CASSLGDRTNYGYTF.